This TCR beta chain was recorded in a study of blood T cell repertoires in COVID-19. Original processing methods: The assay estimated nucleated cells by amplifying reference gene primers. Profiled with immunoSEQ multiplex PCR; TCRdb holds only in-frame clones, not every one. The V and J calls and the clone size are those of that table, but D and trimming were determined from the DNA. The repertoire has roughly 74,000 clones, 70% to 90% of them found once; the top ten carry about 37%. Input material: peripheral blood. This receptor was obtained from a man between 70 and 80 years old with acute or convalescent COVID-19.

The CDR3 bases are TGTGCCAGCAGCTTCTTACCGGGACAGGTCTATGGCTACACCTTC. Protein product: CASSFLPGQVYGYTF. This chain links TRBV7-2 with TRBJ1-2; 8 positions match TRBD1. Germline V gene data show CDR1 as SGHTA and CDR2 as FQGNSA. This CDR3 is 15 amino acids long. The trim removed 3 bases at V and 4 bases at J, leaving 7 bases unmatched.